The 8 T cell receptor beta chains below were found in one sample sequenced in a study of glioma-infiltrating T cells after dendritic cell vaccination. The protocol was immunoSEQ multiplex PCR, while the TCRdb copy is restricted to in-frame clones and leaves out a portion. The sample contains roughly 60,000 clones, around nine tenths of which appear only once. The sample's time point: after dendritic cell vaccination, including at tumor progression/relapse. The sample in question was blood, obtained after dendritic cell vaccination. The receptor set was obtained from a human donor with glioblastoma.

The rearrangement joins TRBV25-1 to TRBJ1-2, with TRBD1 as a possible D gene (6 bases). This CDR3 contains 13 residues. Trimming took 2 bases from V and 5 from J, leaving 9 bases between them. Germline loops: CDR1 MGHDK, CDR2 SYGVNS. The CDR3 coding sequence is TGTGCCAGCAGTGAAGGGACACCGTATGGCTACACCTTC. Its protein is CASSEGTPYGYTF.

The chain uses TRBV5-1 and TRBJ2-5; TRBD2 aligns across 10 bases. The J call is in doubt because the DNA end fits TRBJ2-7 better. CDR3 length equals 16 residues. Per germline, CDR1 SGHRS and CDR2 YFSETQ. CDR3 region: CASREREGFSSYEQYF. For the CDR3, the DNA is TGCGCCAGCAGAGAGCGGGAGGGCTTTAGCTCCTACGAGCAGTACTTC.

The J gene is TRBJ1-3, the V gene TRBV5-1, with D perhaps matching TRBD1 (6 bases). The CDR3 consists of 15 residues. CDR1 is SGHRS and CDR2 is YFSETQ in the germline V gene. The ends were cut back, 5 bases at V and 0 bases at J, with 12 bases in the middle. The DNA of the CDR3 is TGCGCCAGCAGTAGGGACAAGAACTCTGGAAACACCATATATTTT. Residues: CASSRDKNSGNTIYF.

The rearrangement uses TRBV5-1 and TRBJ2-1; 16 bases match TRBD2. This CDR3 spans 19 amino acids. Germline V gene data show CDR1 as SGHRS and CDR2 as YFSETQ. V lost 5 bases and J lost 0; bases outside the gene matches: 8. The CDR3 loop reads CASSPGLAGGMSSYNEQFF. The CDR3 bases are TGCGCCAGCAGTCCGGGACTAGCGGGGGGGATGAGCTCCTACAATGAGCAGTTCTTC.

The CDR3 region has the DNA TGTGCCAGCAGCAAGGGGGGGGTAATGACAGATACGCAGTATTTT. It translates to CASSKGGVMTDTQYF. J is TRBJ2-3 and V is TRBV21-1; the table's D call TRBD2 went unverified against the DNA. TRBV21-1 is a pseudogene. There are 15 residues in the CDR3.

CDR3 sequence (DNA): TGTGCCAGCAGCGTAGGGGCGGGAGGCTCGTATGAGCAGTTCTTC. Protein: CASSVGAGGSYEQFF. V and J are TRBV9 and TRBJ2-1; 8 bases align to TRBD2. V trimming: 0 bases; J trimming: 8 bases; junction bases outside the gene matches: 7. The CDR3 runs 15 residues. Germline lookup yields CDR1 SGDLS and CDR2 YYNGEE.

V gene TRBV6-1 combines with J gene TRBJ1-5, with a possible D match to TRBD1 (5 bases). This CDR3 has 15 amino acids. The germline V gene has CDR1 MNHNS and CDR2 SASEGT. Between the trimmed V and J ends, which lost 1 base and 1 base, there was a span of 8 bases. CDR3 in amino acids: CASSEGQLSNQPQHF. The CDR3 DNA reads TGTGCCAGCAGTGAAGGACAGCTGAGCAATCAGCCCCAGCATTTT.

V gene TRBV19 combines with J gene TRBJ2-5; 9 nucleotides align to TRBD2. V trimming: 6 bases; J trimming: 5 bases; junction bases outside the gene matches: 7. The length of the CDR3 is 14 residues. CDR1 and CDR2 (germline): LNHDA, SQIVND (reference sequence). CDR3 DNA sequence: TGTGCCAGTAGGGATAGCGGGAGCCACGAGACCCAGTACTTC. Translation: CASRDSGSHETQYF. Combining the CDR3 with reference TRBV19 and TRBJ2-5 gives the whole variable domain DGGITQSPKYLFRKEGQNVTLSCEQNLNHDAMYWYRQDPGQGLRLIYYSQIVNDFQKGDIAEGYSVSREKKESFPLTVTSAQKNPTAFYLCASRDSGSHETQYFGPGTRLLVL.